Here is one T cell receptor (beta chain) with its context. The data originate from a study of T cell changes during pregnancy in multiple sclerosis. Profiling relied on immunoSEQ multiplex PCR, and the TCRdb table lists in-frame clones only, not all of them. The sample lists some 110,000 clones; 90% to 95% were seen once. The CDR3 length is 16 residues. The ends lost 4 bases at V and 5 bases at J; junction bases unmatched: 11. The germline CDR1 and CDR2 sequences are SGHRS and YFSETQ. The sequence was collected from a female donor with multiple sclerosis, enrolled in a pregnancy study. The V gene is TRBV5-1, the J gene TRBJ2-2, with 7 bases lining up with TRBD1. Source: peripheral blood, taken in the third trimester of pregnancy. CDR3 amino acids: CASSPTTDRRTGELFF. The DNA of the CDR3 is TGCGCCAGCAGCCCAACTACGGACAGGAGGACCGGGGAGCTGTTTTTT.